These T cell receptor beta chains were read from a single sample in a study of T cell responses to AZD1222 COVID-19 vaccine. The repertoire was sequenced with immunoSEQ multiplex PCR; TCRdb's copy has only in-frame clones and lacks some. The sample has around 130,000 clones, 88% seen once. The sample consisted of peripheral blood, taken on day 0 of MenACWY control vaccination. The receptors stem from an adult in good health. Each CDR3 is given with its conserved first and last residue. D genes are given only for firm matches. Only part of the rows carry a size: once, few, many, or a class if the clone is expanded.

clone size	D gene	J gene	V gene	CDR3 DNA	CDR3 protein
.	.	TRBJ2-1	TRBV12-3/TRBV12-4	TGTGCCAGCAGCCACTCTGAGCAGTTCTTC	CASSHSEQFF
.	TRBD1	TRBJ2-7	TRBV27	TGTGCCAGCAGTTCAGGGACAGGGGACTCCTACGAGCAGTACTTC	CASSSGTGDSYEQYF
.	TRBD2	TRBJ2-1	TRBV12-5	TGTGCTAGTGGTTTTTTAGCGGGAGGAAGCAATGAGCAGTTCTTC	CASGFLAGGSNEQFF
.	.	TRBJ2-3	TRBV2	TGTGCCAGCAGCACGGGCTTTCGGACGCAGTATTTT	CASSTGFRTQYF
.	TRBD1	TRBJ1-1	TRBV5-1	TGCGCCAGCAGCTTACCGGGACAGGGTAGTACTGAAGCTTTCTTT	CASSLPGQGSTEAFF
.	TRBD1	TRBJ2-7	TRBV5-1	TGCGCCAGCAGTCGAGAGGGGGCGCCGGATAACGAGCAGTACTTC	CASSREGAPDNEQYF
.	TRBD1	TRBJ2-7	TRBV18	TGTGCCAGCTCAGCCTTGGACAGGGAGCAGTACTTC	CASSALDREQYF
.	.	TRBJ1-3	TRBV30	TGTGCCTGGAGTTCGGGGCAGCAATTAAACACCATATATTTT	CAWSSGQQLNTIYF
.	TRBD2	TRBJ2-3	TRBV4-1	TGCGCCAGCAGCCAGGCCCCTAGCGGGAGCTTGGGAGATACGCAGTATTTT	CASSQAPSGSLGDTQYF
.	.	TRBJ2-7	TRBV6-1	TGTGCCAGCACTGCGGGACCCCTCCCCTACGAGCAGTACTTC	CASTAGPLPYEQYF
.	TRBD2	TRBJ2-7	TRBV9	TGTGCCAGCAGCGAGGGACTAGCGAAGTCCTACGAGCAGTACTTC	CASSEGLAKSYEQYF
.	TRBD1	TRBJ2-5	TRBV9	TGTGCCAGCAGCGAGGTACAGGGGTCCCTAGAGACCCAGTACTTC	CASSEVQGSLETQYF
.	TRBD1	TRBJ1-1	TRBV18	TGTGCCAGCTCACCGGGACAGACGAGAAAGAACACTGAAGCTTTCTTT	CASSPGQTRKNTEAFF
once	TRBD1	TRBJ2-7	TRBV4-1	TGCGCCAGCAGCCAAGATTCAGGGGGCATCTACGAGCAGTACTTC	CASSQDSGGIYEQYF
once	.	TRBJ1-3	TRBV6-2/TRBV6-3	TGTGCCAGCAGTTTCTCTGGAAACACCATATATTTT	CASSFSGNTIYF
.	TRBD1	TRBJ1-2	TRBV2	TGTGCCACCACCCGACAGGGTCTAGGCTACACCTTC	CATTRQGLGYTF
.	TRBD1	TRBJ1-1	TRBV14	TGTGCCAGCAGCCAAGACGGGTGGACAGGAGGTGAAGCTTTCTTT	CASSQDGWTGGEAFF
.	TRBD2	TRBJ2-1	TRBV3-1/TRBV3-2	TGTGCCAGCAGCCCACGAGCGGGAGTTCTTGACAATGAGCAGTTCTTC	CASSPRAGVLDNEQFF
.	.	TRBJ1-1	TRBV20-1	TGCAGTGCTGTCAGGAACACTGAAGCTTTCTTT	CSAVRNTEAFF
.	.	TRBJ1-5	TRBV19	TGTGCCAGCCGGGACCCAGGGATTCAGCCCCAGCATTTT	CASRDPGIQPQHF
.	.	TRBJ2-6	TRBV28	TGTGCCAGCAACCTTTCTGGGGCCAACGTCCTGACTTTC	CASNLSGANVLTF
.	TRBD1	TRBJ1-1	TRBV28	TGTGCCAGCAGTCCCGGGACAGGGGCGGGGACTGAAGCTTTCTTT	CASSPGTGAGTEAFF
.	TRBD2	TRBJ2-3	TRBV5-1	TGCGCCAGCAGCCCGGGACTAGCGGGAGGGCGGGCCCTCACAGATACGCAGTATTTT	CASSPGLAGGRALTDTQYF
.	TRBD2	TRBJ2-7	TRBV14	TGTGCCAGCAGCCAAGACAGGGAGGGCGAGCAGTACTTC	CASSQDREGEQYF
.	.	TRBJ2-3	TRBV27	TGTGCCAGCAGTCCCACTCCAGTCACAGATACGCAGTATTTT	CASSPTPVTDTQYF
.	.	TRBJ2-3	TRBV5-4	TGTGCCAGCAGCTTGGTCCTTACGGGCACAGATACGCAGTATTTT	CASSLVLTGTDTQYF
.	TRBD1	TRBJ2-2	TRBV19	TGTGCCAGTAGTATTGGACAGGGGGCGAACACCGGGGAGCTGTTTTTT	CASSIGQGANTGELFF
.	TRBD1	TRBJ2-2	TRBV27	TGTGCCAGCAGTTCGGGACAGGGCTACACCGGGGAGCTGTTTTTT	CASSSGQGYTGELFF
.	.	TRBJ1-1	TRBV23-1	TGCGCCAGCAGTCTTTGTGAAGTGGTGAACACTGAAGCTTTCTTT	CASSLCEVVNTEAFF
once	TRBD2	TRBJ2-3	TRBV6-6	TGTGCCATTTCGTTCCGGACTAGCGGGAGCACAGATACGCAGTATTTT	CAISFRTSGSTDTQYF
.	TRBD1	TRBJ1-4	TRBV9	TGTGCCAGCAGCCCATCGCCAGGGGGGAGTGAAAAACTGTTTTTT	CASSPSPGGSEKLFF
.	.	TRBJ2-1	TRBV11-3	TGTGCCAGCAGCTTAGGATTGACAGCCGGAAGAAATGAGCAGTTCTTC	CASSLGLTAGRNEQFF
once	TRBD2	TRBJ2-7	TRBV7-3	TGTGCCAGCAGCTTAGCGGGAGGGCCAGACGAGCAGTACTTC	CASSLAGGPDEQYF
.	TRBD1	TRBJ1-1	TRBV28	TGTGCCAGCAAAGGGGGCGGGACTGAAGCTTTCTTT	CASKGGGTEAFF
.	TRBD2	TRBJ2-5	TRBV11-3	TGTGCCAGCAGCCTGATTAGCGGGAGCTTAGAGACCCAGTACTTC	CASSLISGSLETQYF
.	.	TRBJ2-1	TRBV19	TGTGCCAGTAGTATAGTAAACAGGGTGTCCTACAATGAGCAGTTCTTC	CASSIVNRVSYNEQFF
.	TRBD1	TRBJ2-7	TRBV6-5	TGTGCCAGCAAAAAGGGACAGTTTTTCTCCTACGAGCAGTACTTC	CASKKGQFFSYEQYF
.	.	TRBJ1-1	TRBV12-3/TRBV12-4	TGTGCCAGCAGTTTCGGGTCTTCCGAAGCTTTCTTT	CASSFGSSEAFF
.	.	TRBJ2-7	TRBV6-5	TGTGCCAGCTTCAGCTCGGGGGCCTACGAGCAGTACTTC	CASFSSGAYEQYF
few	TRBD1	TRBJ1-1	TRBV5-1	TGCGCCAGCAGCAGAGGGACAGCAGCTGATACTGAAGCTTTCTTT	CASSRGTAADTEAFF
.	.	TRBJ1-1	TRBV14	TGTGCCAGCAGCCAAGAATCTGGTCAGGCGCTTTGGTTTGGAGGGAAAGCTTTCTTT	CASSQESGQALWFGGKAFF
.	.	TRBJ2-1	TRBV19	TGTGCCAGTAGTTTCGCGGGTAGGGATGAGCAGTTCTTC	CASSFAGRDEQFF
once	TRBD1	TRBJ1-2	TRBV7-9	TGTGCCAGCAGCCGAAGGGGGCCCCTCTATGGCTACACCTTC	CASSRRGPLYGYTF
.	.	TRBJ1-5	TRBV6-1	TGTGCCAGCAGGGAAGGGCCTCTTAGCAATCAGCCCCAGCATTTT	CASREGPLSNQPQHF
.	.	TRBJ1-1	TRBV5-1	TGCGCCAGCAGCTTGTTTGCAGGGATAAGCACTGAAGCTTTCTTT	CASSLFAGISTEAFF
.	TRBD2	TRBJ2-3	TRBV19	TGTGCCAGTAGTAAACTAGCGGCGAGACTCGGCACAGATACGCAGTATTTT	CASSKLAARLGTDTQYF
.	.	TRBJ2-7	TRBV15	TGTGCCACCAGCAGAGAGCGCGGATCCAGCTCCTACGAGCAGTACTTC	CATSRERGSSSYEQYF
.	TRBD1	TRBJ1-1	TRBV11-2	TGTGCCAGCAGCTTAGATTTGGGACAGGTTAACACTGAAGCTTTCTTT	CASSLDLGQVNTEAFF
.	TRBD1	TRBJ2-5	TRBV9	TGTGCCAGCAGCGTCACAGGGGTAGAGACCCAGTACTTC	CASSVTGVETQYF
.	.	TRBJ2-7	TRBV6-5	TGTGCCAGCAGACCCAGACAACTCTGGAACGAGCAGTACTTC	CASRPRQLWNEQYF
.	.	TRBJ1-2	TRBV24-1	TGTGCCACCAGTGAGGCATCTTATGGCTACACCTTC	CATSEASYGYTF
.	.	TRBJ1-2	TRBV24-1	TGTGCCACCAGTGATGGGGGTAGTGGAGGCTACACCTTC	CATSDGGSGGYTF
.	TRBD2	TRBJ2-7	TRBV5-1	TGCGCCAGCAGCTTGGTTTCGACTAGCCGTACGGGAGAGCAGTACTTC	CASSLVSTSRTGEQYF
.	TRBD2	TRBJ2-5	TRBV28	TGTGCCAGCAGTCCGGTAGTGCGGGAGGTGAAGACCCAGTACTTC	CASSPVVREVKTQYF